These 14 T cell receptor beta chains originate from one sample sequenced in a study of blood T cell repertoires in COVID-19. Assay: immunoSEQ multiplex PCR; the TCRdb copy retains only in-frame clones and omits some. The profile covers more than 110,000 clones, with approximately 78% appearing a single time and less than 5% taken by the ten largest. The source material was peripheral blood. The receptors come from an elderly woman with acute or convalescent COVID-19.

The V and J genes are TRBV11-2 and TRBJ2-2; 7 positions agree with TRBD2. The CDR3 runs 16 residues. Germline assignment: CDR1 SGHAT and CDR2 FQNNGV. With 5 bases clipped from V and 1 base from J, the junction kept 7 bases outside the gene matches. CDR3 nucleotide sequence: TGTGCCAGCAGCCCCCGCGGGAGACTGAACACCGGGGAGCTGTTTTTT. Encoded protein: CASSPRGRLNTGELFF.

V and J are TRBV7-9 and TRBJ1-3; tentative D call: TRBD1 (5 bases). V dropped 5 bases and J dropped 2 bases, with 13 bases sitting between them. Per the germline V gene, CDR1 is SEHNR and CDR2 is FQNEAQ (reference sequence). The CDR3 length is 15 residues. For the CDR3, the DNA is TGTGCCAGCAGCGAGGAGGGACTTCCTGGAAACACCATATATTTT. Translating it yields CASSEEGLPGNTIYF.

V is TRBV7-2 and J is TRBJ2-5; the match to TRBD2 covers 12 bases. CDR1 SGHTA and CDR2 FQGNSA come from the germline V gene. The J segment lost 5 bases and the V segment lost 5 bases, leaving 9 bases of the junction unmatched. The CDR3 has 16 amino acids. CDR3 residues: CASSLVALAGGETQYF. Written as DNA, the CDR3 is TGTGCCAGCAGCCTTGTGGCGCTAGCGGGGGGGGAGACCCAGTACTTC.

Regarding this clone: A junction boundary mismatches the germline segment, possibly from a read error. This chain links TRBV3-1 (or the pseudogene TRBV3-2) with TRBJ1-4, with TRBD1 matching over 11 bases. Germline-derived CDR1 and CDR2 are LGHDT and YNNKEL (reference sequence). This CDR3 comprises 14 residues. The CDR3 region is CASSQGTGGEKLFF. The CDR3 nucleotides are TGTGCCAGCAGTCAAGGGACAGGGGGTGAAAAACTGTTTTTT.

CDR3 DNA: TGTGCCAGCAGCGAGCCCGGGACTAGCGGGGGCCGAGGCACAGATACGCAGTATTTT. It codes for CASSEPGTSGGRGTDTQYF. V is TRBV9 and J is TRBJ2-3; 14 bases are shared with TRBD2. Trimming at V came to 3 bases and at J to 1 base, leaving 10 bases not matched to a gene. The CDR3 totals 19 residues. Germline V CDR1 and CDR2: SGDLS, YYNGEE. The full variable domain, in which reference TRBV9 and TRBJ2-3 provide the parts outside the CDR3, is DSGVTQTPKHLITATGQRVTLRCSPRSGDLSVYWYQQSLDQGLQFLIQYYNGEERAKGNILERFSAQQFPDLHSELNLSSLELGDSALYFCASSEPGTSGGRGTDTQYFGPGTRLTVL.

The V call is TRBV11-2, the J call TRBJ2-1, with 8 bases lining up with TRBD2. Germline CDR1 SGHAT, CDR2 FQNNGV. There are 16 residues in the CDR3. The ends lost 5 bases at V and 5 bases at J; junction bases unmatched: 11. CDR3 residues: CASSPIAGKGHNEQFF. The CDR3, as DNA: TGTGCCAGCAGCCCAATAGCGGGAAAGGGTCACAATGAGCAGTTCTTC.

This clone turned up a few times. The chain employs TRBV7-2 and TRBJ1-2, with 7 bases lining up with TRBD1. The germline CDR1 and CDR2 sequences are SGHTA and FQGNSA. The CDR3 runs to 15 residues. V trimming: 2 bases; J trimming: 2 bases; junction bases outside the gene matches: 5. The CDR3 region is CASSLKPGQNYGYTF. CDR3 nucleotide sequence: TGTGCCAGCAGCTTAAAGCCGGGACAGAACTATGGCTACACCTTC.

The CDR3 spells CATDNATDSYEQYF. The CDR3 coding sequence is TGTGCCACCGACAATGCGACAGACTCCTACGAGCAGTACTTC. V gene TRBV7-9 combines with J gene TRBJ2-7; possibly TRBD1 for D (5 bases). In germline, CDR1 is SEHNR, CDR2 FQNEAQ (reference sequence). The CDR3 is 14 residues long. Trimming cost V 10 bases and J 0 bases, with 16 bases left between them.

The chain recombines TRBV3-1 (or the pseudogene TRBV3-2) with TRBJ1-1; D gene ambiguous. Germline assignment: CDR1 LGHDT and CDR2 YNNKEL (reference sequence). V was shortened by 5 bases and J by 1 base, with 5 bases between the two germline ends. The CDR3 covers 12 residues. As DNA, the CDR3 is TGTGCCAGCAGCTCAGGGAACACTGAAGCTTTCTTT. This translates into CASSSGNTEAFF.

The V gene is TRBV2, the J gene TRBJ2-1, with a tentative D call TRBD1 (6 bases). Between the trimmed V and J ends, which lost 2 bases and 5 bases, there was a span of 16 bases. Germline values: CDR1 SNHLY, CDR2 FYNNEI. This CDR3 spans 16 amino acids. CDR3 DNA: TGTGCCAGCAGTGAACCCCGACAGGTAAACAACAATGAGCAGTTCTTC. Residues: CASSEPRQVNNNEQFF.

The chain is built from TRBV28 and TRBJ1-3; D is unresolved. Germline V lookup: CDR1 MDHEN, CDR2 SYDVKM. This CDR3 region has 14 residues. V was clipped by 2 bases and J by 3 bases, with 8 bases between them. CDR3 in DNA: TGTGCCAGCAGTTTAGGTGGCTTTGGAAACACCATATATTTT. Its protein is CASSLGGFGNTIYF.

The CDR3 bases are TGCAGTGCTAGTGAGGGAGGTGGGGGTGAAAAACTGTTTTTT. It specifies CSASEGGGGEKLFF. The chain uses TRBV20-1 and TRBJ1-4; perhaps TRBD1 as D (5 bases). This CDR3 region has 14 residues. Germline-derived CDR1 and CDR2 are DFQATT and SNEGSKA (reference sequence). V was pared by 3 bases and J by 7 bases, with 15 bases between.

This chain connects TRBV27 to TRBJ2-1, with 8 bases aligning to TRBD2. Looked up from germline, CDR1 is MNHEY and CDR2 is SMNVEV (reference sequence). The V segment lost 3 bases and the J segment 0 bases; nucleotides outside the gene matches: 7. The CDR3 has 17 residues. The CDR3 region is CASSFSSGRNSYNEQFF. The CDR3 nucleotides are TGTGCCAGCAGTTTCTCAAGCGGGAGAAACTCCTACAATGAGCAGTTCTTC.

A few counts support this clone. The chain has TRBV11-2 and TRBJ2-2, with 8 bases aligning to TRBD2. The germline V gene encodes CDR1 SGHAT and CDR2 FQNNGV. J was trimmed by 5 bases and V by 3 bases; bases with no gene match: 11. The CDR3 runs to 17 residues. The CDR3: CASSLGLAGPRTGELFF. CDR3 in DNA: TGTGCCAGCAGCTTGGGCCTAGCGGGCCCGAGGACCGGGGAGCTGTTTTTT.